This T cell receptor beta chain was identified during a study of blood T cell repertoires in COVID-19 (TCRdb year 2020). For the wider study: Samples from collaborators originated in the United States, Italy and Spain and spanned both the acute and convalescent phases of COVID-19. The material from the prospective study consisted of cDNA or gDNA derived from T cells, B-cell-depleted T cells, or PBMCs. The dataset comprised deeply sampled blood TCRbeta repertoires from subjects exposed to, actively infected with, or recovered from COVID-19. The repertoires were released in a freely available public database meant as a resource for research on the immune response to SARS-CoV-2. The samples were drawn from the first 160 participants of the ongoing ImmuneRACE study and from 950 to 1,500 subjects provided by 6 global collaborators. A de-identified subject ID, COVID-19 status, age in years and sex were almost always included in the sample metadata. Where HLA class I and class II types were available, the types were taken from metadata supplied by the sample provider, not from assay-based typing. The paper's findings and limits, for the study overall: The amount of clinical and demographic metadata varied by source and participant and was provided uncurated.

Each collaborating institution followed its own protocols to collect whole blood in K2EDTA tubes. For TCRbeta analysis, collaborator samples were shipped as frozen whole blood, as isolated PBMCs, or as DNA extracted from either sample type. CDR1 and CDR2 (SGDLS, YYNGEE) derive from the germline V gene. Relative to germline, V is missing 0 bases and J is missing 7 bases, with 9 bases of the junction outside any gene match. The CDR3, cysteine through phenylalanine, is 17 amino acids long. The retained sequence is limited to the CDR3, 51 bases, with the frame set at the first base. Comment on this clone: The antigen it binds to is not known. No qualities accompany the bases; no much larger clone lies one base away.

TCRbeta CDR3 regions were amplified from genomic DNA using the immunoSEQ Assay, a bias-controlled multiplex PCR. The authors' pipeline ran thus. Nucleated cell counts per sample were estimated from amplification of reference gene primers within the assay. To quantify the absolute abundance of each unique TCRbeta CDR3 rearrangement, sequence reads were collapsed and filtered. For each sample, productive Simpson clonality was calculated by taking the square root of Simpson's diversity index across productive rearrangements. TCRdb took over this immuneACCESS table, retaining in-frame rearrangements with V and J assigned. Such tables are incomplete; in checked studies, under half of the missing clones stem from an unresolved V gene, and the remainder is unexplained. Clone size and V and J calls were adopted from that table, with D and trimming inferred from the DNA. The sample table shows about 180,000 clones, and approximately 86% are seen once. The ten largest clonotypes hold 7.5% to 10% of the sample.

Sequencing was carried out using peripheral blood. This TCR derives from a man aged 50 or older with active or convalescent COVID-19. The rearranged segments are TRBV9 and TRBJ2-2; 10 bases in between match TRBD2. This receptor has the CDR3 CASSVDPSGGAGGELFF. In nucleotides, the sequence is TGTGCCAGCAGCGTAGACCCGAGCGGGGGGGCAGGCGGGGAGCTGTTTTTT.